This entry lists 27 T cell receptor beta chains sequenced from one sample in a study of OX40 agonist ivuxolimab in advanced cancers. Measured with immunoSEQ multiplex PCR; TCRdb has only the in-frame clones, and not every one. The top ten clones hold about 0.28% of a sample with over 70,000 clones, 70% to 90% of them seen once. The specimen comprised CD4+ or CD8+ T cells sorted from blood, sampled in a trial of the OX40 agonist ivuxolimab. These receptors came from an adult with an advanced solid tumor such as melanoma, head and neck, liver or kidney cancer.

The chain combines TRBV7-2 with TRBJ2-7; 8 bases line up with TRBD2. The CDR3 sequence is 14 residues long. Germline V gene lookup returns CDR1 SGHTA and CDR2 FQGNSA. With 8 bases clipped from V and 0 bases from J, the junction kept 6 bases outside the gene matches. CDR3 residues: CASGGGRSSYEQYF. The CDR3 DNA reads TGTGCCAGCGGCGGGGGGCGAAGCTCCTACGAGCAGTACTTC.

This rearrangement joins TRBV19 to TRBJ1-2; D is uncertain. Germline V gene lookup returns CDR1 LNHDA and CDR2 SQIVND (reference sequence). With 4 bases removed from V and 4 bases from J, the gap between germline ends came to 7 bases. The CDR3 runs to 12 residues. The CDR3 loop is CASSTLGYGYTF. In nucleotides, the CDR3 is TGTGCCAGTAGTACCCTCGGCTATGGCTACACCTTC.

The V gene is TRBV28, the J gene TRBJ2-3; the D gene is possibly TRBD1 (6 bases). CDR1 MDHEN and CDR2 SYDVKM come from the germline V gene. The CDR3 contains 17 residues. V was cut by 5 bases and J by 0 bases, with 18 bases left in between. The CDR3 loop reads CASSPPDSLQSTDTQYF. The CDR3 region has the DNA TGTGCCAGCAGTCCTCCGGACAGTCTACAAAGCACAGATACGCAGTATTTT.

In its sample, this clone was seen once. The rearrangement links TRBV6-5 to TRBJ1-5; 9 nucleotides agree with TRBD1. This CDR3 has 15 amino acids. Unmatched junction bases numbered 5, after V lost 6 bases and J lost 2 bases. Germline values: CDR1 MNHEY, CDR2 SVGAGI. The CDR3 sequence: CASRRGQGGNQPQHF. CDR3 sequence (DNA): TGTGCCAGCAGAAGGGGACAGGGCGGCAATCAGCCCCAGCATTTT.

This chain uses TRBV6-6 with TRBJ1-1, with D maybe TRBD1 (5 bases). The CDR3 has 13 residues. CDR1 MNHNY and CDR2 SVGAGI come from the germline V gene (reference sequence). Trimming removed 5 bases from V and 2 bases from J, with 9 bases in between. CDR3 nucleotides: TGTGCCAGCAGTCCGACAGAAAACACTGAAGCTTTCTTT. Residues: CASSPTENTEAFF.

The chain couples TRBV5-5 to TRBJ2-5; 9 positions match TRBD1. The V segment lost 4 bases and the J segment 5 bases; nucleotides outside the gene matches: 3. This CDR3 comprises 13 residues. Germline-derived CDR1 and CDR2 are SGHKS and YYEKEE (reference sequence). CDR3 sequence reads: CASSRGTGETQYF. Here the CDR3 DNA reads TGTGCCAGCAGCCGCGGGACAGGGGAGACCCAGTACTTC.

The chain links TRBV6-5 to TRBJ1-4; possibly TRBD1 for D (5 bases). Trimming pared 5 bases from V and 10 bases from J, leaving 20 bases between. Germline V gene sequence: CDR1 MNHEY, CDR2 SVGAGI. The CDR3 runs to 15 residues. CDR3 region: CASSPDTTPRGKLFF. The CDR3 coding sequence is TGTGCCAGCAGTCCTGACACGACCCCAAGGGGAAAACTGTTTTTT.

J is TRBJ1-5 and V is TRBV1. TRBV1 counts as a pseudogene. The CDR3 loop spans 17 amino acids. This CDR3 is CTSSQDLGKKDYQPQHF. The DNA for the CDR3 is TGCACCAGCAGCCAAGATCTTGGAAAGAAAGATTATCAGCCCCAGCATTTT.

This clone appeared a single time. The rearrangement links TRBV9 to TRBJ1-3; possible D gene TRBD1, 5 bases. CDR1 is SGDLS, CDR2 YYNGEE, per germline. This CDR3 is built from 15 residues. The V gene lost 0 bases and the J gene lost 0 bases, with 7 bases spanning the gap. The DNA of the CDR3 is TGTGCCAGCAGCGTAGGGGGCGGCTCTGGAAACACCATATATTTT. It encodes CASSVGGGSGNTIYF.

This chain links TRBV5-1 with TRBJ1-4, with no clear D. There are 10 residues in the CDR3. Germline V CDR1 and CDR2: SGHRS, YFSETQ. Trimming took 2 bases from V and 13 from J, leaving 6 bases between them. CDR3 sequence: CASSLRGLFF. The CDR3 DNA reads TGCGCCAGCAGCTTACGGGGACTGTTTTTT.

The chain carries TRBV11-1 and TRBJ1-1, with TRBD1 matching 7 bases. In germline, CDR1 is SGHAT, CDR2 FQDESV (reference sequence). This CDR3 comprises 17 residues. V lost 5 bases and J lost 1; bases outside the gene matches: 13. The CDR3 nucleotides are TGTGCCAGCAGCATCCGACAGGGAGGGTTTGGGAACACTGAAGCTTTCTTT. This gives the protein CASSIRQGGFGNTEAFF. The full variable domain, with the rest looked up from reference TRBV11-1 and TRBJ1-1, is EAEVAQSPRYKITEKSQAVAFWCDPISGHATLYWYRQILGQGPELLVQFQDESVVDDSQLPKDRFSAERLKGVDSTLKIQPAELGDSAMYLCASSIRQGGFGNTEAFFGQGTRLTVV.

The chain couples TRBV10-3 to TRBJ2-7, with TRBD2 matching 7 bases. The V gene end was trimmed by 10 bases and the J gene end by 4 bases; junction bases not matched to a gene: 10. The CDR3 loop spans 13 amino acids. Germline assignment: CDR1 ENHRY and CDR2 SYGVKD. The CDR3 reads CATLSGPSYEQYF. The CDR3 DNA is TGTGCCACCCTTAGCGGGCCATCATACGAGCAGTACTTC.

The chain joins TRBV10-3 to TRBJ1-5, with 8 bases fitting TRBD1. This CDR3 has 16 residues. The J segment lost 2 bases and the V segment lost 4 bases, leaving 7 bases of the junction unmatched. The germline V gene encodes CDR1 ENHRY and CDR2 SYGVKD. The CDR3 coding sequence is TGTGCCATCAGTGCGAGAGACAGGGGCGGCAATCAGCCCCAGCATTTT. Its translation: CAISARDRGGNQPQHF.

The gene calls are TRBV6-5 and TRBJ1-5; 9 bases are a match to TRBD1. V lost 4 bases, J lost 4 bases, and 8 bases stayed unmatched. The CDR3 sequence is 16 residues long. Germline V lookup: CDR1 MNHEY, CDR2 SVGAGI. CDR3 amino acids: CASSSQQGALNQPQHF. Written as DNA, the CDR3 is TGTGCCAGCAGTTCACAACAGGGGGCCTTGAATCAGCCCCAGCATTTT.

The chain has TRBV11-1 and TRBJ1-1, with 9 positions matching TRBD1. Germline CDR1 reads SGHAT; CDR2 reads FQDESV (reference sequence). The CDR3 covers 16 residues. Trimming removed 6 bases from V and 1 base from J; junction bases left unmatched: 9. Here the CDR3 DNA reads TGTGCCAGCAGGGACCCAACGGGACAGGGGAACACTGAAGCTTTCTTT. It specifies CASRDPTGQGNTEAFF.

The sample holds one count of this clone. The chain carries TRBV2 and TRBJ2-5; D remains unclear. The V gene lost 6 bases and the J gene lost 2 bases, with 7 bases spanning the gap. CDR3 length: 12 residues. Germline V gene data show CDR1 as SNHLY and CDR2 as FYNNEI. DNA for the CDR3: TGTGCCAGCAGAAACAGACAAGAGACCCAGTACTTC. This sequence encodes CASRNRQETQYF.

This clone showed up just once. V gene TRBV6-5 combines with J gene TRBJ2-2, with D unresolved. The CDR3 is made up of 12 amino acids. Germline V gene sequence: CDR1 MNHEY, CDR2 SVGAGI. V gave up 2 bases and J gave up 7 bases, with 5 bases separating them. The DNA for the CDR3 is TGTGCCAGCAGTTACGGGTTCGGGGAGCTGTTTTTT. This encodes CASSYGFGELFF.

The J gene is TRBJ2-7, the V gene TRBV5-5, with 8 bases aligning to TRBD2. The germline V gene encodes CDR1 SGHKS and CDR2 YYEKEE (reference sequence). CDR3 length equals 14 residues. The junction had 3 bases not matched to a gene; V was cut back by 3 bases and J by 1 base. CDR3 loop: CASSSTSGSYEQYF. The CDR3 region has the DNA TGTGCCAGCAGCTCCACTAGCGGTTCCTACGAGCAGTACTTC.

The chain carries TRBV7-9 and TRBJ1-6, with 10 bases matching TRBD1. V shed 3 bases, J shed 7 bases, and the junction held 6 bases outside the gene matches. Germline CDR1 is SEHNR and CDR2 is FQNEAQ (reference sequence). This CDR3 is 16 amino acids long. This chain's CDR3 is CASSLGTGVRNSPLHF. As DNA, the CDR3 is TGTGCCAGCAGCTTGGGGACAGGGGTTCGCAATTCACCCCTCCACTTT.

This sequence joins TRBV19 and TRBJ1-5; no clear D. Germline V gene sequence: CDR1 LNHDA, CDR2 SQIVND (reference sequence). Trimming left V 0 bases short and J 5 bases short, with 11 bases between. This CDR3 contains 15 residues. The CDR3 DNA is TGTGCCAGTAGTATAGATCTTCGGAGGGATCAGCCCCAGCATTTT. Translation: CASSIDLRRDQPQHF.

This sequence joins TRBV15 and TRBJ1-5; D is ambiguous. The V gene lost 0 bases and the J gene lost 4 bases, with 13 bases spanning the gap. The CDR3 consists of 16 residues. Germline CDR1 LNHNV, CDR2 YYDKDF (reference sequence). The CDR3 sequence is CATSRDNSVLNQPQHF. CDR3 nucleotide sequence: TGTGCCACCAGCAGAGATAATTCCGTTCTTAATCAGCCCCAGCATTTT.

CDR3 loop: CASIAGTRGQGRNEQFF. In DNA, the CDR3 is TGTGCCAGCATCGCAGGGACCCGGGGACAGGGAAGGAATGAGCAGTTCTTC. The chain is built from TRBV21-1 and TRBJ2-1; the table's D call, TRBD1, has no DNA check behind it. TRBV21-1 is flagged as a pseudogene. This CDR3 has 17 residues.

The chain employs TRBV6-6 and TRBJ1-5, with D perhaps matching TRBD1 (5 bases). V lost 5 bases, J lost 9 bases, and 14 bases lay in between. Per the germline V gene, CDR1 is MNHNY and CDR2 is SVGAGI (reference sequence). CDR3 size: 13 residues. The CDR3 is CASSGAGGGPQHF. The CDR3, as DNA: TGTGCCAGCAGTGGGGCGGGCGGAGGGCCCCAGCATTTT.

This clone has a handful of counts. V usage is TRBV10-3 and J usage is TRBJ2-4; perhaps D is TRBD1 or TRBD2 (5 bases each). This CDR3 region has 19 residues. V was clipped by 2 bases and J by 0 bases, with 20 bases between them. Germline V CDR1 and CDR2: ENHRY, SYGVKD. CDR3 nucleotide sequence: TGTGCCATCAGTGAGGAGGCAGGGAGCTCCTTTGGAGCCAAAAACATTCAGTACTTC. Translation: CAISEEAGSSFGAKNIQYF.

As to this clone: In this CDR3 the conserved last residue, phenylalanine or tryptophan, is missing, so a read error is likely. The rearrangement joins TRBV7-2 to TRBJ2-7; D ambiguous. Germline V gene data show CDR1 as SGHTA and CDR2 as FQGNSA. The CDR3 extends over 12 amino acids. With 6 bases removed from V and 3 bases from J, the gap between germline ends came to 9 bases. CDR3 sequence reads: CASRPTVYEQYL. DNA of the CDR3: TGTGCCAGCAGACCAACCGTCTACGAGCAGTACCTC.

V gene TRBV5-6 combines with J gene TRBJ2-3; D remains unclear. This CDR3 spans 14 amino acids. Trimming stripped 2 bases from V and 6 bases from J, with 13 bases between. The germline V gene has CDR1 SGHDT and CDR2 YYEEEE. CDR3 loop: CASSFGRVGDTQYF. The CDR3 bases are TGTGCCAGCAGCTTTGGAAGGGTAGGCGATACGCAGTATTTT.

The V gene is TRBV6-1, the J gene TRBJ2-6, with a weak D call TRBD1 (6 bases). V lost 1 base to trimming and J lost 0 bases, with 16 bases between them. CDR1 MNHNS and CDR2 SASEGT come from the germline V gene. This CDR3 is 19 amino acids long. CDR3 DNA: TGTGCCAGCAGTGAAGGGAGTAAGGGACATGGCTCTGGGGCCAACGTCCTGACTTTC. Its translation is CASSEGSKGHGSGANVLTF.